This T cell receptor (beta chain) was sequenced during a study of monozygotic twins with inflammatory bowel disease. Following a re-call of the 5' RACE reads, TCRdb has one entry per CDR3 protein and lacks DNA. The listing contains approximately 150,000 distinct CDR3 sequences. This CDR3 spans 15 amino acids. The germline gives CDR1 DFQATT, CDR2 SNEGSKA (reference sequence). The chain uses TRBV20-1 and TRBJ2-7; lacking DNA, the TRBD1 call made by TCRdb goes unchecked. The sequence came from a human donor with ulcerative colitis or Crohn's disease, or a healthy co-twin of an affected twin (not recorded which). The sequencing sample was made of blood. The CDR3 sequence is CSAYLGQKSSYEQYF.